This note documents a single T cell receptor (beta chain) sequence. These data originate in a study of blood T cell repertoires in COVID-19. At the level of the study: Whether acute or convalescent, the COVID-19 samples came from the United States, Italy and Spain.

CDR1 KGHSH and CDR2 LQKENI come from the germline V gene. Trimming took off 2 bases at V and 4 bases at J, with 19 bases between the two ends. This CDR3 is 17 amino acids long. Produced via immunoSEQ multiplex PCR; TCRdb's table is partial and in-frame only. The sample yields 230,000 or so clones, roughly nine tenths seen once. The chain employs TRBV18 and TRBJ2-3; TRBD2 is a possible D gene (5 bases). The sequence was obtained from a woman between 40 and 50 years old who had recovered from COVID-19. Material: peripheral blood. The CDR3 protein is CASSPASQFVVADTQYF. The DNA for the CDR3 is TGTGCCAGCTCACCAGCTAGCCAATTTGTTGTTGCAGATACGCAGTATTTT.